The clone carrying this T cell receptor (beta chain) was counted between two and nine times. This record comes from a study of blood T cell repertoires in COVID-19. V was shortened by 5 bases and J by 0 bases, with 17 bases between the two germline ends. Germline V gives CDR1 LNHDA, CDR2 SQIVND (reference sequence). The CDR3 is 17 residues long. Profiled with immunoSEQ multiplex PCR; TCRdb holds only in-frame clones, not every one. Of under 250,000 clones in the sample, approximately 86% were seen once. This study enrolled people aged about 18 to 95 from approximately 25 US geographic areas. Source material: PBMCs or T cells enriched from blood (not recorded which). This sequence was found in a woman under 40 with acute COVID-19. The chain joins TRBV19 to TRBJ1-5, with no clear D. The CDR3 DNA reads TGTGCCAGTAGTCCCCGGGTGGGTCCTTATAGCAATCAGCCCCAGCATTTT. It yields the protein CASSPRVGPYSNQPQHF.